Below are 23 T cell receptor beta chains sequenced from a single sample in a study of breast tumors, draining lymph nodes, adjacent tissues. Breast cancer patients provided tissue from their axillary draining lymph nodes. TCRdb used MiXCR to reprocess the multiplex PCR reads, holding one entry per CDR3 protein. The table includes some 130,000 distinct CDR3 sequences, 15% to 20% detected once. Sequencing was carried out using axillary lymph node tissue. These receptors were taken from a female donor with breast cancer. Some clones in this sample may be carry-over from other donors' samples.

This clonotype has at least ten counts. The chain carries TRBV19 and TRBJ1-2, with TRBD1 identical over 9 bases. J was trimmed by 7 bases and V by 5 bases; bases with no gene match: 8. Germline lookup yields CDR1 LNHDA and CDR2 SQIVND (reference sequence). The CDR3 length is 14 residues. The CDR3 region is CASSPGQGGIGYTF. The CDR3 region has the DNA TGTGCCAGTAGTCCGGGACAGGGAGGGATTGGCTACACCTTC.

Many counts were recorded for this clonotype. The chain uses TRBV20-1 and TRBJ2-1; weak D call: TRBD2 (6 bases). The CDR3 runs to 14 residues. Per germline, CDR1 DFQATT and CDR2 SNEGSKA (reference sequence). The germline V and J ends were trimmed by 5 bases and 4 bases, with 15 bases remaining between them. The CDR3 region is CSAGGSSGYNEQFF. The CDR3 DNA reads as TGCAGTGCTGGGGGGAGTAGCGGATACAATGAGCAGTTCTTC.

Only a few counts were recorded for this clonotype. The chain recombines TRBV28 with TRBJ2-7; TRBD1 is a possible D gene (7 bases). CDR3 size: 14 residues. Looked up from germline, CDR1 is MDHEN and CDR2 is SYDVKM. V was pared by 8 bases and J by 6 bases, with 20 bases between. This CDR3 reads CASPPRGESGEQYF. CDR3 bases: TGTGCCAGCCCTCCCAGGGGGGAATCGGGCGAGCAGTACTTC.

On this clonotype itself: This may come from a read error, since a much larger clone is one base off. The chain couples TRBV4-2 to TRBJ2-5; D is possibly TRBD1 or TRBD2 (7 bases each). The CDR3 is 17 amino acids. Germline loops: CDR1 LGHNA, CDR2 YNFKEQ. The CDR3: CANSQGSGGGNQETQYF. CDR3 in DNA: TGTGCCAACAGCCAAGGATCAGGGGGGGGGAATCAAGAGACCCAGTACTTC.

The chain is built from TRBV6-1 and TRBJ2-3, with 11 bases fitting TRBD2. Unmatched junction bases numbered 4, after V lost 2 bases and J lost 9 bases. This CDR3 is 14 amino acids long. Germline V CDR1 and CDR2: MNHNS, SASEGT. The CDR3 loop reads CASSELAGGGTQYF. CDR3 sequence (DNA): TGTGCCAGCAGTGAACTAGCGGGGGGCGGAACGCAGTATTTT.

This clonotype appeared many times. The chain has TRBV20-1 and TRBJ2-3; D is possibly TRBD2 (5 bases). CDR1 is DFQATT, CDR2 SNEGSKA, per germline (reference sequence). V was pared by 6 bases and J by 0 bases, with 16 bases between. CDR3 length: 15 amino acids. The CDR3 reads CSAPFAGSSTDTQYF. The CDR3 DNA is TGCAGTGCCCCATTTGCGGGCTCTAGCACAGATACGCAGTATTTT.

This clonotype was counted ten times or more. The V and J genes are TRBV7-9 and TRBJ2-3; possibly TRBD2 for D (5 bases). V gave up 3 bases and J gave up 2 bases, with 12 bases separating them. CDR1 and CDR2 (germline): SEHNR, FQNEAQ (reference sequence). The CDR3 is 15 residues long. DNA of the CDR3: TGTGCCAGCAGCTTCACCAGCGGTTACACAGATACGCAGTATTTT. This encodes CASSFTSGYTDTQYF.

The sample holds many counts of this clonotype. This chain links TRBV7-2 with TRBJ2-7; 9 bases map to TRBD1. The trim removed 5 bases at V and 8 bases at J, leaving 7 bases unmatched. There are 13 residues in the CDR3. Germline-derived CDR1 and CDR2 are SGHTA and FQGNSA. The CDR3 sequence: CASSPGQGRKQYF. Written as DNA, the CDR3 is TGTGCCAGCAGCCCGGGACAGGGTCGCAAGCAGTACTTC.

This clonotype was counted many times. This rearrangement joins TRBV4-1 to TRBJ1-2; D ambiguous. Germline V gives CDR1 MGHRA, CDR2 YSYEKL. The ends were cut back, 0 bases at V and 7 bases at J, with 9 bases in the middle. CDR3 length: 13 residues. CDR3 sequence reads: CASSQDTASGYTF. The CDR3 DNA follows: TGCGCCAGCAGCCAAGATACGGCCAGTGGCTACACCTTC.

As for this clonotype: This CDR3 fails to terminate in the conserved phenylalanine or tryptophan, so it likely reflects a read error. The rearrangement joins TRBV12-3 or TRBV12-4 to TRBJ2-3; no firm D call. The CDR3 has 14 residues. The CDR3 sequence: CVSSWAFKEDTQYL. As DNA, the CDR3 is TGTGTCAGCAGTTGGGCGTTTAAGGAAGATACGCAGTATCTT.

This clonotype occurred many times. This sequence joins TRBV30 and TRBJ2-1; perhaps TRBD1 as D (6 bases). The CDR3 covers 14 residues. CDR1 GTSNPN and CDR2 SVGIG come from the germline V gene (reference sequence). The V end lost 2 bases, the J end lost 3 bases, and 11 bases lay between the germline ends. Here the CDR3 reads CAWSSDSLYNEQFF. DNA for the CDR3: TGTGCCTGGAGTTCGGACAGCCTCTACAATGAGCAGTTCTTC.

This clonotype was recorded a few times. This may be a read error: a much more frequent sequence differs by one nucleotide. This chain connects TRBV6-1 to TRBJ1-2; weak D call: TRBD1 (5 bases). The CDR3 consists of 14 residues. CDR1 is MNHNS, CDR2 SASEGT, per germline. In DNA form, the CDR3 reads TGTGCCAGCAGTTCCTCCGACAGCATCTATGGCCACACCTTC. It codes for CASSSSDSIYGHTF.

This clonotype was detected many times. The chain joins TRBV20-1 to TRBJ2-5; 9 bases agree with TRBD2. The junction had 10 bases not matched to a gene; V was cut back by 0 bases and J by 2 bases. The CDR3 has 17 amino acids. Germline-derived CDR1 and CDR2 are DFQATT and SNEGSKA (reference sequence). CDR3 in DNA: TGCAGTGCTAGAGACCCCTGGGCGGGGGGGTTACAAGAGACCCAGTACTTC. This sequence encodes CSARDPWAGGLQETQYF.

As concerns this clonotype: One end of the junction is discordant with germline, which a read error may explain. The chain couples TRBV7-3 to TRBJ2-3; TRBD2 is a possible D gene (6 bases). The CDR3 is made up of 15 amino acids. Germline CDR1 reads SGHTA; CDR2 reads FQGTGA. The CDR3 loop reads CASSLRGEAADTQYF. The CDR3 coding sequence is TGTGCCAGCAGCTTACGCGGGGAGGCGGCAGATACACAGTATTTT.

At least ten counts were recorded for this clonotype. The rearrangement links TRBV4-1 to TRBJ2-5; D is unresolved. The germline V and J ends were trimmed by 6 bases and 5 bases, with 13 bases remaining between them. Germline CDR1 MGHRA, CDR2 YSYEKL. The length of the CDR3 is 13 residues. CDR3 in DNA: TGCGCCAGCAGTCCTAGTCCTGGCGAGACCCAGTACTTC. It specifies CASSPSPGETQYF.

This clonotype came up many times. The rearrangement uses TRBV18 and TRBJ1-2; D is unclear. V was cut by 4 bases and J by 3 bases, with 6 bases left in between. Per the germline V gene, CDR1 is KGHSH and CDR2 is LQKENI. The CDR3 runs 12 residues. CDR3 nucleotide sequence: TGTGCCAGCTCACTTGGTGACTATGGCTACACCTTC. This gives the protein CASSLGDYGYTF.

This clonotype has a count of ten or more. V and J are TRBV7-9 and TRBJ2-6; 12 bases line up with TRBD1. CDR3 length: 17 residues. Germline V lookup: CDR1 SEHNR, CDR2 FQNEAQ (reference sequence). V shed 4 bases and J 3 bases; nucleotides not matched to a gene: 4. The CDR3 coding sequence is TGTGCCAGCAGCTGGGGACAGGGGGCTAGTGGGGCCAACGTCCTGACTTTC. Its protein is CASSWGQGASGANVLTF.

This clonotype was detected ten times or more. The chain employs TRBV28 and TRBJ2-7; possibly TRBD2 for D (5 bases). The ends were cut back, 6 bases at V and 2 bases at J, with 5 bases in the middle. CDR3 length: 11 residues. Germline V gives CDR1 MDHEN, CDR2 SYDVKM. Written as DNA, the CDR3 is TGTGCCAGCAGGGGAGCCTACGAGCAGTACTTC. Translated, it gives CASRGAYEQYF.

The chain joins TRBV19 to TRBJ1-1; 7 nucleotides align to TRBD1. The CDR3 spans 14 residues. V shed 6 bases, J shed 4 bases, and the junction held 8 bases outside the gene matches. Germline CDR1 LNHDA, CDR2 SQIVND (reference sequence). Written as DNA, the CDR3 is TGTGCCAGTAGAAAGACAGGGTCTGGCACTGAAGCTTTCTTT. It translates to CASRKTGSGTEAFF.

This clonotype was detected ten times or more. This rearrangement joins TRBV5-6 to TRBJ2-1; D gene unclear. Germline V gene sequence: CDR1 SGHDT, CDR2 YYEEEE. V lost 0 bases, J lost 7 bases, and 8 bases lay in between. The CDR3 contains 13 residues. The CDR3 nucleotides read TGTGCCAGCAGCTTGGCCAATGCGAATGAGCAGTTCTTC. It yields the protein CASSLANANEQFF. The variable domain in full, completed from reference TRBV5-6 and TRBJ2-1, reads DAGVTQSPTHLIKTRGQQVTLRCSPKSGHDTVSWYQQALGQGPQFIFQYYEEEERQRGNFPDRFSGHQFPNYSSELNVNALLLGDSALYLCASSLANANEQFFGPGTRLTVL.

On this clonotype itself: A junction end diverges from the germline sequence, so it may reflect a read error. The gene calls are TRBV19 and TRBJ2-1; 11 bases line up with TRBD2. From germline, CDR1 is LNHDA and CDR2 SQIVND (reference sequence). This CDR3 has 20 amino acids. The CDR3 coding sequence is TGTGCCAGTAGTATAGGAGTAGCGGGAGGGTCAGACTACTACTACAATAAGCAGTTCTTC. It is translated as CASSIGVAGGSDYYYNKQFF.

This clonotype was seen repeatedly, ten times or more. This rearrangement joins TRBV5-1 to TRBJ2-3, with 7 bases lining up with TRBD2. The J segment lost 5 bases and the V segment lost 4 bases, leaving 4 bases of the junction unmatched. The CDR3 is 13 amino acids. Germline V gene sequence: CDR1 SGHRS, CDR2 YFSETQ. CDR3: CASSMLAEDTQYF. CDR3 nucleotide sequence: TGCGCCAGCAGCATGCTAGCGGAAGATACGCAGTATTTT.

Concerning this clonotype: This may stem from a read error, because a much larger clone lies one nucleotide away. The conserved closing phenylalanine or tryptophan is absent in this CDR3, likely reflecting a read error. The chain joins TRBV11-2 to TRBJ2-1; 14 nucleotides line up with TRBD2. V dropped 6 bases and J dropped 6; count of bases not matched to a gene: 4. The CDR3 extends over 15 amino acids. Germline V gene lookup returns CDR1 SGHAT and CDR2 FQNNGV. The CDR3 protein is CASRRLAGGTNEQFL. CDR3 DNA: TGTGCCAGCAGGCGACTAGCGGGAGGGACCAATGAGCAGTTCCTC.